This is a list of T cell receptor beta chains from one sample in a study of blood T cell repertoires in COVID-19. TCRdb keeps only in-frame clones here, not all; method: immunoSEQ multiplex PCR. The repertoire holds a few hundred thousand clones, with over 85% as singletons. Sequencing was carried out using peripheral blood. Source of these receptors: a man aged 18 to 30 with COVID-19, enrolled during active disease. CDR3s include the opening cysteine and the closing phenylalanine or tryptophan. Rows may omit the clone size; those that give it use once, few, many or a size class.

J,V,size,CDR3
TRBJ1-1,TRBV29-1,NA,CSVGLTGGYTEAFF
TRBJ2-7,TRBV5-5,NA,CASSKGQGAYEQYF
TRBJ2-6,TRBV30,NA,CAWRAGGPSGANVLTF
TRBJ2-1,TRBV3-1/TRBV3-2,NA,CASSQQTGEQFF
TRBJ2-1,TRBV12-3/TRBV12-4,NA,CASSELNEQFF
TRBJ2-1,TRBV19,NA,CASSIGGGDYNEQFF
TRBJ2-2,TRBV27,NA,CASSWGGSTGELFF
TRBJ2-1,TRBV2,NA,CASTGLAGALYNEQFF
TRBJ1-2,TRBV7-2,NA,CASSFYRDYGYTF
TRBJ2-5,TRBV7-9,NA,CASSLGRALIAGDWETQYF
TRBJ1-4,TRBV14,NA,CASTPRRGQRKLFF
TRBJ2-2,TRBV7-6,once,CASSLFTSGGTGELFF
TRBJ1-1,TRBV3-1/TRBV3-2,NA,CASSLGGGVTEAFF
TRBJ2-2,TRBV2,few,CASRRSSGNLIPGELFF
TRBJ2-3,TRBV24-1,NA,CATSSTTRRADTQYF
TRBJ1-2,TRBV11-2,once,CASSQGQGYTF
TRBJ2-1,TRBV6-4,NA,CASSDLAGVLVNEQFF
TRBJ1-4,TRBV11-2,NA,CASSKGQGYEKLFF
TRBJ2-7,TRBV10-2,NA,CASSLGQPYEQYF
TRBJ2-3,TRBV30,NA,CAWSGLAGERASTDTQYF
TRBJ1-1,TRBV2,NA,CASKRNTEAFF
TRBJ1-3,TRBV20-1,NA,CSGTGNTIYF
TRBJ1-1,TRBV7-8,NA,CASSLGEGGRHTEAFF
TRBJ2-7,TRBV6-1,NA,CASSESISGGSYEQYF
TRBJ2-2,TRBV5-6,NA,CASSLLGASGNTGELFF
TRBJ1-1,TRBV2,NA,CASNSLGGNTEAFF
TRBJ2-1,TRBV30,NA,CAWSMGLASYEQFF
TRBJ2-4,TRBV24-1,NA,CATSDGEGLDIQYF